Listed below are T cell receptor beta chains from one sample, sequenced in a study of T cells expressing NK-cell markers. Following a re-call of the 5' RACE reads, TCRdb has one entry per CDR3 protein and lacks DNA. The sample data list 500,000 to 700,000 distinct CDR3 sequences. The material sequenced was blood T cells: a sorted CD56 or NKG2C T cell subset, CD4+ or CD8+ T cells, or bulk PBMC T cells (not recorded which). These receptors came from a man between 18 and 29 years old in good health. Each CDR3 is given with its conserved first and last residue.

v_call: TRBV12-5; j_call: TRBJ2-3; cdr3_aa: CASGFLQGALSIGPTDTQYF
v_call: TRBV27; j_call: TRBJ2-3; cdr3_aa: CASRSRGLSPNYADPDTQYF
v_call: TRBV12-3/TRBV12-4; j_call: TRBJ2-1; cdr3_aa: CASSLVSWGTQLYNEQFF
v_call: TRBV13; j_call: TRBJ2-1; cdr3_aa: CASTQGLRVSSYNEQFF
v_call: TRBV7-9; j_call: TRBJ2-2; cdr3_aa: CASIRTTRNTGELFF
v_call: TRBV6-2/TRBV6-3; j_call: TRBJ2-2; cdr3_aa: CASSWGFLLAASNTGELFF
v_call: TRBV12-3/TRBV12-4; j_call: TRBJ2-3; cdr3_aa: CASSQGLAGTYTQYF
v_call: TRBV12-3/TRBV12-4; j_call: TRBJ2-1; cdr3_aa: CATGSGINNEQFF
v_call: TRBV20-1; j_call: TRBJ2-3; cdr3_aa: CSAGWTGDPQYF
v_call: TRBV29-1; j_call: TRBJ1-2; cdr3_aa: CSVESVYYGYTF
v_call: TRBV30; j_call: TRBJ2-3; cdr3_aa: CAWRLAGSTDTQYF
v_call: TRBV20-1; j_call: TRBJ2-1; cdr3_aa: CRVAGGSYNEQFF
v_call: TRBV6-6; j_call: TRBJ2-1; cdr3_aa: CASSGVVNEQFF
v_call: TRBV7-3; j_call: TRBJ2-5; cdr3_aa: CASSPGTIAGSETQYF
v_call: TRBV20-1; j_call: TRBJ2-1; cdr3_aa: CSAPGTSYSGEQFF
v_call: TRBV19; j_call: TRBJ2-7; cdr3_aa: CASSTRLASLGEQYF
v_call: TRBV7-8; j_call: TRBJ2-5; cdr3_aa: CASSLSPGTGLETQYF
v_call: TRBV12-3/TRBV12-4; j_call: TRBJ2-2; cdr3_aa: CASTPRAGSTGELFF
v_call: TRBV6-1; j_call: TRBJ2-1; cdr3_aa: CASIRLDGRLDEQFF
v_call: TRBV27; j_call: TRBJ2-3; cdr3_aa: CASSLLEGSDTQYF
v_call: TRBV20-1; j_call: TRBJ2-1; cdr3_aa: CSARDRFGGGSNEQFF
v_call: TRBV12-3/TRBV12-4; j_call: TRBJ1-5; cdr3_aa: CASSSRQGARYQPQHF
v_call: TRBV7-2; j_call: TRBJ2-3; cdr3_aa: CASSPRRPVEATDTQYF
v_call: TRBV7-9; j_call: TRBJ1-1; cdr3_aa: CASSYKTGEAFF
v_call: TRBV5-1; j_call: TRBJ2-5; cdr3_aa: CASSFSWAGPRGEETQYF
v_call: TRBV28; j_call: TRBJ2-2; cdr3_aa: CASSVGGTGELFF
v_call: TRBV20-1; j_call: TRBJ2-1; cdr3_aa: CSAPSGGRFNEQFF
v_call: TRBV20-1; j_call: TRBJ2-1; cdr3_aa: CSARDSEGLAGYNEQFF
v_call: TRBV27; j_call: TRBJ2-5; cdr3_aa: CASSLNSGGQGETQYF
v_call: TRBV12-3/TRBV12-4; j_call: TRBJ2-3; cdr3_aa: CASSLLAEYNTDTQYF
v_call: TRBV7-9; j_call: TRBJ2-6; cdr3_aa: CASALATGPSGANVLTF
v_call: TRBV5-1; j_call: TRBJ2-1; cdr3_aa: CASSLGPESSYNEQFF
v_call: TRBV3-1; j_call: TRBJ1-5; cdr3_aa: CASSQGRSSNQPQHF
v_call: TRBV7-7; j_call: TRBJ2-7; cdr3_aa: CASSPHWGPAGKYEQYF
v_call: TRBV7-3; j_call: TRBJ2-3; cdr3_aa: CASSLMPGQGATDTQYF
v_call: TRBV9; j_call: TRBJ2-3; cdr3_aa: CASSPAGGITDTQYF
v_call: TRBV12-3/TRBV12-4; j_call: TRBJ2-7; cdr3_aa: CASSLAQGVSYEQYF
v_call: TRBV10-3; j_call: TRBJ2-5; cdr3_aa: CAISEGSSQETQYF
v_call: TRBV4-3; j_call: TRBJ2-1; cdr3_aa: CASSQDHEQFF
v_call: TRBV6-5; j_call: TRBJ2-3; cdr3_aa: CASRLPRRVDTDTQYF
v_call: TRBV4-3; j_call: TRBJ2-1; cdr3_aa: CASSQDPLGEQFF
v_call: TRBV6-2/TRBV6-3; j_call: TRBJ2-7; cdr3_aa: CASKTPGLYAGEQYF
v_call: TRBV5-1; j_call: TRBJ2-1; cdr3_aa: CASSALEGLLLGNEQFF
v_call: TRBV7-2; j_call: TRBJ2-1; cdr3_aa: CASSLDSSPLNEQFF
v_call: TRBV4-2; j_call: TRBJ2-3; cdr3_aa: CASSQAGTVNTDTQYF